This is a list of T cell receptor beta chains from one sample in a study of T cells after posttransplantation cyclophosphamide. TCRdb's table, derived via immunoSEQ multiplex PCR, lists solely in-frame clones and lacks some. The sample includes nearly 7,000 clones, 95% to 98% seen only once; the top ten take under 0.6%. The sequencing input was naive CD8+ T cells sorted from PBMCs. These receptor sequences come from a woman aged 25 to 39 in good health and a related stem cell transplant donor. Each CDR3 is given with its conserved first and last residue. The D gene is left open where the match is weak. Expanded clones get a size class; other rows say once, few or many, or leave the size out.

TRBV7-8,TRBD2,TRBJ2-7,-,CASSPVAGGKYEQYF,TGTGCCAGCAGTCCAGTAGCGGGGGGGAAGTACGAGCAGTACTTC
TRBV7-8,TRBD1,TRBJ1-6,-,CASSEGQGISYNSPLHF,TGTGCCAGCAGCGAGGGACAGGGCATCTCCTATAATTCACCCCTCCACTTT
TRBV13,-,TRBJ1-2,-,CASREWGDANYGYTF,TGTGCCAGCAGGGAGTGGGGGGACGCTAACTATGGCTACACCTTC
TRBV29-1,-,TRBJ2-6,-,CSVEDRGRGLSSGANVLTF,TGCAGCGTTGAAGATAGGGGCAGGGGCTTGAGCTCTGGGGCCAACGTCCTGACTTTC
TRBV13,TRBD2,TRBJ2-5,once,CASSLGRLAGGLGKETQYF,TGTGCCAGCAGCTTAGGCCGGCTAGCGGGGGGGCTGGGTAAAGAGACCCAGTACTTC
TRBV7-9,-,TRBJ2-7,-,CASSLGQGSEEQYF,TGTGCCAGCAGCTTAGGCCAGGGATCGGAGGAGCAGTACTTC
TRBV27,-,TRBJ1-2,-,CASSPNRQNYGYTF,TGTGCCAGCAGCCCGAACAGGCAAAACTATGGCTACACCTTC
TRBV4-1,-,TRBJ2-2,-,CASSQVADTGELFF,TGCGCCAGCAGCCAAGTAGCGGACACCGGGGAGCTGTTTTTT
TRBV7-9,TRBD1,TRBJ2-7,-,CASSGGQGAHEQYF,TGTGCCAGCAGCGGGGGACAGGGTGCCCACGAGCAGTACTTC
TRBV19,TRBD1,TRBJ2-3,-,CASSTLAQGDTQYF,TGTGCCAGTAGTACCCTGGCACAGGGGGATACGCAGTATTTT
TRBV5-1,TRBD1,TRBJ2-3,-,CASSFGDRHTDTQYF,TGCGCCAGCAGCTTCGGGGACAGGCACACAGATACGCAGTATTTT
TRBV15,TRBD2,TRBJ2-7,-,CATSRDRQGGYEQYF,TGTGCCACCAGCAGAGATCGGCAGGGAGGGTACGAGCAGTACTTC
TRBV15,-,TRBJ1-6,once,CATSPGVAVYNSPLHF,TGTGCCACCAGCCCCGGGGTGGCCGTATATAATTCACCCCTCCACTTT
TRBV19,TRBD1,TRBJ2-4,-,CASSLAGTGKGGKPGAKNIQYF,TGTGCCAGTAGTCTCGCCGGGACAGGGAAGGGGGGAAAACCTGGGGCCAAAAACATTCAGTACTTC
TRBV7-9,-,TRBJ1-5,-,CASSNGPGLGIQPQHF,TGTGCCAGCAGCAACGGTCCAGGGTTGGGGATTCAGCCCCAGCATTTT
TRBV7-9,-,TRBJ1-2,-,CASSRARDTFVGGYTF,TGTGCCAGCAGCCGAGCTAGGGACACCTTCGTGGGTGGCTACACCTTC
TRBV7-3,TRBD2,TRBJ2-3,-,CASSLLAGSTDTQYF,TGTGCCAGCAGCTTATTAGCGGGGAGCACAGATACGCAGTATTTT